The present entry profiles one T cell receptor (beta chain) with its context. Its specificity is unknown. The treatment was: approximately nine-day PBMC culture with coronavirus spike peptide pools or control peptides (ViraFEST assay). This CDR3 comprises 14 residues. With V trimmed by 3 bases and J by 10 bases, 10 bases remained unmatched. Germline V gene sequence: CDR1 DFQATT, CDR2 SNEGSKA (reference sequence). Cultured CD4+ T cell DNA was sequenced using the Oncomine TCR Beta short-read assay. MiXCR, run by TCRdb on the PCR reads, gives a single entry per CDR3 protein. The sample includes over 9,000 distinct CDR3 sequences, roughly half seen only once; the top ten take 8% to 11%. The data stem from a study of vaccination and CD4 T cells after COVID-19. About the research overall: Post-vaccine specimens were obtained a median approximately 70 days after dose two (range 14 to 241). Researchers treated cells with overlapping spike peptides taken from SARS-CoV-2, HCoV-NL63, HCoV-OC43 and HCoV-229E. The control cultures got either a CEFX pool, an HIV-1 Nef pool, or no peptide at all.

The sequenced material came from CD4+ T cells from blood, cultured in vitro. This clonotype originated in a human donor who had recovered from COVID-19. The rearrangement joins TRBV20-1 to TRBJ2-1; 9 bases line up with TRBD2. CDR3 loop: CSASSGTSSGEQFF. For the CDR3, the DNA is TGCAGTGCTAGTAGTGGGACTAGCAGTGGGGAGCAGTTCTTC.